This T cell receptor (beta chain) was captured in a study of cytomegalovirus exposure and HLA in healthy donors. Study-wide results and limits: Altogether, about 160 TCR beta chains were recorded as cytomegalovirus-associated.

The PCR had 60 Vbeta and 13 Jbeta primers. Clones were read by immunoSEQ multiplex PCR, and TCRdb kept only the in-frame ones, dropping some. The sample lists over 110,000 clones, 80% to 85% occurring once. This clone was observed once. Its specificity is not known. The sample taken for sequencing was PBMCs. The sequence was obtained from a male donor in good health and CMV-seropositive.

CDR3 DNA: TGTGCCAGTGGGACAGCAAATCGTGCCGGGGAGCTGTTTTTT. Its protein is CASGTANRAGELFF. The rearrangement uses TRBV19 and TRBJ2-2; 7 nucleotides agree with TRBD1. V was pared by 8 bases and J by 6 bases, with 9 bases of the junction left unmatched. This CDR3 region has 14 residues. Germline values: CDR1 LNHDA, CDR2 SQIVND (reference sequence).